A selection of T cell receptor beta chains follows, all from one sample in a study of blood T cells in healthy people across ages. TCRdb re-called the 5' RACE reads through MiXCR, storing one row per CDR3 protein. The sample carries some 760,000 distinct CDR3 sequences, around 25% recorded once. These data were also reused for a study on T cells of mothers and their children.

The sample taken for sequencing was blood. The receptors stem from a boy aged 5-17 years in good health. CDR3s include the opening cysteine and the closing phenylalanine or tryptophan. The D gene is left open where the match is weak. A row's size may be missing; if present it is once, few, many or a size class.

TGTGCCAGCAGTTACGACACGACTAACTATGGCTACACCTTC	CASSYDTTNYGYTF	.	TRBV6-6	TRBJ1-2	few
TGTGCCAGCAGCTTAGGAGTCGGTTTTTCCTACGAGCAGTACTTC	CASSLGVGFSYEQYF	.	TRBV11-2	TRBJ2-7	many
TGTGCCAGCAGTTTACAGAGATCCGGGAGGTCATACAATGAGCAGTTCTTC	CASSLQRSGRSYNEQFF	TRBD2	TRBV28	TRBJ2-1	.
TGTGCCAGCAGCTTAGTTTTTCGCTACAATGAGCAGCTCTTC	CASSLVFRYNEQLF	.	TRBV7-8	TRBJ2-1	.
TGCAGCGTTCAGCTTCAGGGGATCTACAATGAGCAGTTCTTC	CSVQLQGIYNEQFF	.	TRBV29-1	TRBJ2-1	.
TGTGCCAGCAGCCAGGGACCCTCGGGAGAGACCCAGTACTTC	CASSQGPSGETQYF	.	TRBV7-2	TRBJ2-5	many
TGTGCCAGCAGCTCCCGTCCAAAAGGGTCCTACAATGAGCAGTTCTTC	CASSSRPKGSYNEQFF	.	TRBV7-6	TRBJ2-1	.
TGTGCCAGCAGTTTTCTAAGCGGGGCCCCCTACGAGCAGTACTTC	CASSFLSGAPYEQYF	TRBD2	TRBV27	TRBJ2-7	few
TGTGCCAGCAAGTTTCCTCAGGGACGCGAGCAGTACTTC	CASKFPQGREQYF	.	TRBV27	TRBJ2-7	.
TGTGCCAGCAGGGGGGCTGGACGTCGGAGGTGGTCCTACGAGCAGTACTTC	CASRGAGRRRWSYEQYF	.	TRBV28	TRBJ2-7	.
TGTGCCAGCAGTTCCGGACTAGAGGAGCAGTTCTTC	CASSSGLEEQFF	TRBD2	TRBV12-3/TRBV12-4	TRBJ2-1	.
TGCGCCAGCAGCGGATCGGACAGGGGGAATGAAAAACTGTTTTTT	CASSGSDRGNEKLFF	TRBD1	TRBV5-1	TRBJ1-4	.
TGTGCCAGCAGCCAAGAGTATGACTTTTACAATGAGCAGTTCTTC	CASSQEYDFYNEQFF	.	TRBV11-3	TRBJ2-1	.
TGTGCCAGCAGCCTCGGAGGAGGTTACTACAATGAGCAGTTCTTC	CASSLGGGYYNEQFF	.	TRBV12-3/TRBV12-4	TRBJ2-1	.
TGCGCCAGCAGCCAAGATCGGGTACGAGAGACCCAGTACTTC	CASSQDRVRETQYF	.	TRBV4-3	TRBJ2-5	few
TGTGCCAGCAGCCTCCTAAGACAGGGGGCTCGGAATGAAAAACTGTTTTTT	CASSLLRQGARNEKLFF	TRBD1	TRBV7-2	TRBJ1-4	.
TGCGCCAGCAGCCGTCGGACAGGGATAGATTCACCCCTCCACTTT	CASSRRTGIDSPLHF	TRBD1	TRBV5-1	TRBJ1-6	.
TGTTGTAGCAGGGACGCGTCCTCCTACAATGAGCAGTTCTTC	CCSRDASSYNEQFF	.	TRBV29-1	TRBJ2-1	.
TGTGCCAGCAGCAAGAGCTCCTACGAGCAGTACTTC	CASSKSSYEQYF	.	TRBV12-3/TRBV12-4	TRBJ2-7	.
TGTGCCAGCAGCTTAGGGACTCCATTATCCTACGAGCAGTACTTC	CASSLGTPLSYEQYF	.	TRBV7-2	TRBJ2-7	few
TGTGCCAGCAGGGTTGGGGGACGGAATGAAAAACTGTTTTTT	CASRVGGRNEKLFF	.	TRBV2	TRBJ1-4	few
TGTGCCAGCAGCCTCTCCCCTCCCACGGCGTCCTACGAGCAGTACTTC	CASSLSPPTASYEQYF	.	TRBV11-2	TRBJ2-7	.
TGCGCCAGCAGCCAAGGGGCGGGGGGGCGCACAGATACGCAGTATTTT	CASSQGAGGRTDTQYF	TRBD2	TRBV4-3	TRBJ2-3	.
TGCGCCAGCAGCCCGAGGGGACTAGCGGGAGGTTCGGGCTACAATGAGCAGTTCTTC	CASSPRGLAGGSGYNEQFF	TRBD2	TRBV4-1	TRBJ2-1	few
TGTGCCAGCAGTGAAGCCCTAAGTGGGGTCGACGGCTACACCTTC	CASSEALSGVDGYTF	.	TRBV2	TRBJ1-2	.
TGCAGTGCTAGAGATTCCAGGACTAACTATGGCTACACCTTC	CSARDSRTNYGYTF	.	TRBV20-1	TRBJ1-2	few
TGCGCCAGCAGCATATTGGGGAACTCTGGGGCCAACGTCCTGACTTTC	CASSILGNSGANVLTF	.	TRBV5-1	TRBJ2-6	few
TGTGCCAGCAGCCAAGGACTACCAGGGTCCCAGTACTTC	CASSQGLPGSQYF	.	TRBV14	TRBJ2-5	.
TGTGCCAGCAGTCGGCGGACAGGGTCCACAGATACGCAGTATTTT	CASSRRTGSTDTQYF	TRBD1	TRBV6-1	TRBJ2-3	few
TGTGCCAGCAGTTTACTATCCCCTGCCGCGGGGGCGCCCACAGATACGCAGTATTTT	CASSLLSPAAGAPTDTQYF	.	TRBV27	TRBJ2-3	few
TGTGCCAGCAGCTCCCCATACCAACTATCCCAAGAGACCCAGTACTTC	CASSSPYQLSQETQYF	.	TRBV7-9	TRBJ2-5	.
TGTGCCAGCAGTGGGTTGGGGGGTCCGGACGAGCAGTACTTC	CASSGLGGPDEQYF	.	TRBV2	TRBJ2-7	few
TGTGCCAGCAGCTCCTCGGGGACGGACCTCTTTGAGCAGTACTTC	CASSSSGTDLFEQYF	.	TRBV9	TRBJ2-7	.
TGCAGCGTTGAAGAATTCTCTGGGGCCAACGTCCTGACTTTC	CSVEEFSGANVLTF	.	TRBV29-1	TRBJ2-6	.
TGTGCCAGCAGCTTAGGCGGGGGGGCCTGCGAGCAGTGCTTC	CASSLGGGACEQCF	TRBD2	TRBV7-3	TRBJ2-7	.
TGCAGTGCTAGAGAGGAGCGGGGGAACACCGGGGAGCTGTTTTTT	CSAREERGNTGELFF	TRBD2	TRBV20-1	TRBJ2-2	.
TGTGCCAGCAGTGATCGGGGGGGGCCCGTAGAGACCCAGTACTTC	CASSDRGGPVETQYF	TRBD2	TRBV2	TRBJ2-5	.
TGTGCCAGCAGCCCCCCGGGACGGAACACCGGGGAGCTGTTTTTT	CASSPPGRNTGELFF	.	TRBV28	TRBJ2-2	few
TGCAGTGCTAATAGTGGGTCCTACAATGAGCAGTTCTTC	CSANSGSYNEQFF	.	TRBV20-1	TRBJ2-1	few
TGCAGTGCTAGAAGTCAGGGGAGGGAGACCCAGTACTTC	CSARSQGRETQYF	.	TRBV20-1	TRBJ2-5	few
TGTGCCAGCAGTTTACGACAGGGGGCAGGCGGGGAGCTGTTTTTT	CASSLRQGAGGELFF	TRBD1	TRBV28	TRBJ2-2	.
TGTGCCAGCAGTTTCGGGAATAACAATGAGCAGTTCTTC	CASSFGNNNEQFF	.	TRBV27	TRBJ2-1	few
TGTGCCAGCAGCTTAGGGGCAGTCTATGGCTACACCTTC	CASSLGAVYGYTF	.	TRBV7-2	TRBJ1-2	.
TGCGCCAGCAGCTCGGTAGCGGGAGTACGCGACGATGAGCAGTTCTTC	CASSSVAGVRDDEQFF	TRBD2	TRBV5-1	TRBJ2-1	.
TGTGCCAGCAGCCAGAGCCTAGAAAACATTCAGTACTTC	CASSQSLENIQYF	.	TRBV3-1	TRBJ2-4	few
TGCGCCAGCAGCCCCGACAACCAAGAGACCCAGTACTTC	CASSPDNQETQYF	.	TRBV5-1	TRBJ2-5	many
TGTGCCAGCAGCATGCGGGTCTCGCGGGAGAACGAGCAGTACTTC	CASSMRVSRENEQYF	TRBD2	TRBV13	TRBJ2-7	.
TGTGCCATCCGGGCACAATCGAACACCGGGGAGCTGTTTTTT	CAIRAQSNTGELFF	.	TRBV10-3	TRBJ2-2	few
TGTGCCAGCAGTGACACCCGAGACCTGAGGGGCCTATACGGGCAGTACTTC	CASSDTRDLRGLYGQYF	.	TRBV2	TRBJ2-7	.
TGTGCCAGCTTGAGGTCAGATGGCACAGATACGCAGTATTTT	CASLRSDGTDTQYF	.	TRBV28	TRBJ2-3	.
TGTGCCAGCAGCGGCGGCAAGGGGCAAGGCTACACCTTC	CASSGGKGQGYTF	.	TRBV28	TRBJ1-2	few
TGTGCCAGCAGGGGGACTAGCGGCAAGTTCTTC	CASRGTSGKFF	TRBD2	TRBV6-1	TRBJ2-5	few
TGTGCCAGCGGCATTACTAGCGTAGAGGACAATGAGCAGTTCTTC	CASGITSVEDNEQFF	TRBD2	TRBV6-1	TRBJ2-1	few
TGTGCCAGCAGTCCCTCCGCGGAGGAGAGCTATGGCTACACCTTC	CASSPSAEESYGYTF	.	TRBV5-6	TRBJ1-2	few
TGTGCCAGCAGCTTAGATCGGCGGGGGGGCGTCACCGGGGAGCTGTTTTTT	CASSLDRRGGVTGELFF	TRBD2	TRBV7-2	TRBJ2-2	.